These 13 T cell receptor beta chains share one sample of origin, sequenced in a study of blood T cells in healthy people across ages. Then a second PCR, running roughly 6 to 12 cycles, was carried out with a sample-barcoded 5' primer and a J-beta primer mix. Using its own MiXCR run on the 5' RACE reads, TCRdb lists one record per CDR3 protein. The sample consists of 790,000 or so distinct CDR3 sequences, around 50% of them appearing once. The source material was blood. The receptors come from a man aged 35 to 55 in good health.

The V call is TRBV18, the J call TRBJ2-5; 8 nucleotides agree with TRBD1. The CDR3 extends over 17 amino acids. V shed 1 base, J shed 1 base, and the junction held 8 bases outside the gene matches. Germline lookup yields CDR1 KGHSH and CDR2 LQKENI. Written as DNA, the CDR3 is TGTGCCAGCTCACCACGGACAGGGAATCAACCCCAAGAGACCCAGTACTTC. Translation gives CASSPRTGNQPQETQYF.

The chain joins TRBV7-2 to TRBJ2-7; tentative D call: TRBD2 (6 bases). The end of the DNA is better explained by TRBJ2-5, so the J call may be wrong. CDR3 length equals 14 residues. CDR1 and CDR2 (germline): SGHTA, FQGNSA. CDR3 region: CASSLASGAGTQYF. The CDR3 coding sequence is TGTGCCAGCAGCTTAGCATCGGGAGCAGGGACCCAGTACTTC.

The chain links TRBV4-2 to TRBJ2-1; weak D call: TRBD2 (6 bases). The CDR3 is 15 amino acids. Per germline, CDR1 LGHNA and CDR2 YNFKEQ. V was cut by 0 bases and J by 8 bases, with 14 bases left in between. The CDR3 protein is CASSQEAASVHEQFF. The CDR3 DNA is TGTGCCAGCAGCCAAGAAGCAGCTAGCGTGCATGAGCAGTTCTTC.

The rearrangement uses TRBV2 and TRBJ2-3; weak D call: TRBD2 (5 bases). Germline V CDR1 and CDR2: SNHLY, FYNNEI. V lost 2 bases, J lost 0 bases, and 12 bases lay in between. The CDR3 length is 16 residues. The CDR3 protein is CASSELAGASTDTQYF. The CDR3 DNA reads TGTGCCAGCAGTGAACTGGCGGGTGCTAGCACAGATACGCAGTATTTT.

The table lists this clonotype with many counts. The chain is built from TRBV28 and TRBJ2-7; tentatively, D is TRBD1 or TRBD2 (5 bases each). Trimming cost V 6 bases and J 4 bases, with 16 bases left between them. The CDR3 covers 14 residues. The germline CDR1 and CDR2 sequences are MDHEN and SYDVKM. The CDR3 loop reads CASSFPGTAYEQYF. The CDR3 nucleotides are TGTGCCAGCAGCTTCCCGGGGACGGCGTACGAGCAGTACTTC.

The chain has TRBV6-2 or TRBV6-3 and TRBJ2-7, with 7 nucleotides matching TRBD1. This CDR3 region has 14 residues. With V trimmed by 2 bases and J by 6 bases, 7 bases remained unmatched. Germline lookup yields CDR1 MNHEY and CDR2 SVGEGT. The DNA of the CDR3 is TGTGCCAGCAGTTACGGGGGACAGACCCGCGAGCAGTACTTC. It encodes CASSYGGQTREQYF.

This chain links TRBV27 with TRBJ1-1; TRBD1 is a possible D gene (5 bases). The CDR3 contains 17 residues. V was trimmed by 3 bases and J by 1 base, leaving 18 bases between them. Germline lookup yields CDR1 MNHEY and CDR2 SMNVEV (reference sequence). The DNA for the CDR3 is TGTGCCAGCAGTTTTTTGGGACGGGGTTCTCGGAACACTGAAGCTTTCTTT. It encodes CASSFLGRGSRNTEAFF.

This chain connects TRBV7-8 to TRBJ2-1; 9 bases match TRBD2. Germline CDR1 is SGHVS and CDR2 is FQNEAQ. This CDR3 spans 18 amino acids. J gave up 10 bases and V 5 bases, and 21 bases lay outside the gene matches. This CDR3 is CASSPDSSGTSNRGEQFF. Here the CDR3 DNA reads TGTGCCAGCAGCCCGGACAGTTCCGGGACTAGCAATCGGGGGGAGCAGTTCTTC.

This sequence joins TRBV7-9 and TRBJ2-7, with D possibly TRBD2 on 6 matching bases. Germline V gives CDR1 SEHNR, CDR2 FQNEAQ (reference sequence). The CDR3 has 14 residues. V was pared by 5 bases and J by 4 bases, with 15 bases between. Here the CDR3 reads CASSPSGERYEQYF. The DNA of the CDR3 is TGTGCCAGCAGCCCCTCGGGGGAGAGATACGAGCAGTACTTC.

This chain links TRBV11-2 with TRBJ2-3; D is undetermined. CDR1 and CDR2 from the germline V gene are SGHAT and FQNNGV. CDR3 size: 14 residues. V shed 2 bases and J shed 2 bases, with 8 bases lying between them. CDR3 region: CASSLQAITDTQYF. The CDR3 region has the DNA TGTGCCAGCAGCTTACAGGCCATCACAGATACGCAGTATTTT.

The chain employs TRBV2 and TRBJ1-5, with TRBD1 matching 9 bases. J was trimmed by 5 bases and V by 4 bases; bases with no gene match: 6. This CDR3 has 15 amino acids. Germline V lookup: CDR1 SNHLY, CDR2 FYNNEI. CDR3 loop: CASSGQGVEDQPQHF. The CDR3 DNA follows: TGTGCCAGCAGTGGACAGGGGGTCGAAGATCAGCCCCAGCATTTT.

This chain joins TRBV20-1 and TRBJ2-7, with TRBD1 matching 10 bases. Per germline, CDR1 DFQATT and CDR2 SNEGSKA (reference sequence). The junction had 3 bases not matched to a gene; V was cut back by 8 bases and J by 5 bases. The length of the CDR3 is 11 residues. CDR3 residues: CSFGQGDEQYF. CDR3 sequence (DNA): TGCAGTTTTGGACAGGGGGACGAGCAGTACTTC.

V usage is TRBV7-2 and J usage is TRBJ2-3; TRBD2 matches at 10 bases. The CDR3 sequence is 18 residues long. Germline values: CDR1 SGHTA, CDR2 FQGNSA. Trimming took 4 bases from V and 4 from J; bases not matched to a gene: 14. CDR3 sequence reads: CASSSQGFGLAGADTQYF. The CDR3 DNA reads TGTGCCAGCAGCTCCCAGGGTTTCGGGCTAGCGGGAGCAGATACGCAGTATTTT.